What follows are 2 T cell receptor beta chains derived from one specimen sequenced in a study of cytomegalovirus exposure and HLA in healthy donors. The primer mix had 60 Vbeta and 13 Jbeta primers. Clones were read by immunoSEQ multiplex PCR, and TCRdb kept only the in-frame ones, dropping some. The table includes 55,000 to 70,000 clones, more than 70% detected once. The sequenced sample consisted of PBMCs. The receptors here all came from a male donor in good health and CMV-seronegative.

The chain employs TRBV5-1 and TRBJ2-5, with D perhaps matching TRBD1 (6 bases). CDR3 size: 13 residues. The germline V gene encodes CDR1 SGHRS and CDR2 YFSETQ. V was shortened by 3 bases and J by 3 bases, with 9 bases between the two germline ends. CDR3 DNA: TGCGCCAGCAGCTCAACAGGGAAAGAGACCCAGTACTTC. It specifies CASSSTGKETQYF.

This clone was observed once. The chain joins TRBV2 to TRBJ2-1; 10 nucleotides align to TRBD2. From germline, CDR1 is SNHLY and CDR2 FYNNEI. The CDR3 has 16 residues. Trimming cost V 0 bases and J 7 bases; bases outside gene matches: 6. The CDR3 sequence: CASSEAWQRGGNEQFF. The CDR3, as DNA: TGTGCCAGCAGTGAAGCGTGGCAGCGGGGGGGTAATGAGCAGTTCTTC.